Below, one T cell receptor beta chain is given with its context. Its specificity is unknown. The data originate from a study of T and B cells in COVID-19 patients. Overall study: Recovered patients mostly had mild to moderate COVID-19 managed as outpatients. Of approximately 21 active-infection patients, 12 were critically ill with mechanical ventilation or extracorporeal membrane oxygenation.

Multiplex PCR with BIOMED2 TRB-A/B primer pools amplified TRB rearrangements. TCRdb itself ran the multiplex PCR reads through MiXCR, one entry per CDR3 protein. The sample carries 6,400 or so distinct CDR3 sequences, about 25% recorded once. From blood, about 250-550 ng of genomic DNA served as TRB template. This CDR3 is built from 17 residues. Germline V gives CDR1 SGHRS, CDR2 YFSETQ. V gave up 4 bases and J gave up 2 bases, with 18 bases separating them. Study results and caveats: Blood from mildly ill patients while symptomatic, and early samples from severe cases, were scarce. Clonality of TRB repertoires was high in active COVID-19; recovery brought above-healthy diversity and richness.

The sequence was collected from a human donor with active COVID-19. V and J are TRBV5-1 and TRBJ2-2, with D possibly TRBD1 on 5 matching bases. The source material was blood. The CDR3 sequence: CASSPPGRGENTGELFF. The CDR3 bases are TGCGCCAGCAGCCCTCCCGGAAGGGGCGAAAACACCGGGGAGCTGTTTTTT.